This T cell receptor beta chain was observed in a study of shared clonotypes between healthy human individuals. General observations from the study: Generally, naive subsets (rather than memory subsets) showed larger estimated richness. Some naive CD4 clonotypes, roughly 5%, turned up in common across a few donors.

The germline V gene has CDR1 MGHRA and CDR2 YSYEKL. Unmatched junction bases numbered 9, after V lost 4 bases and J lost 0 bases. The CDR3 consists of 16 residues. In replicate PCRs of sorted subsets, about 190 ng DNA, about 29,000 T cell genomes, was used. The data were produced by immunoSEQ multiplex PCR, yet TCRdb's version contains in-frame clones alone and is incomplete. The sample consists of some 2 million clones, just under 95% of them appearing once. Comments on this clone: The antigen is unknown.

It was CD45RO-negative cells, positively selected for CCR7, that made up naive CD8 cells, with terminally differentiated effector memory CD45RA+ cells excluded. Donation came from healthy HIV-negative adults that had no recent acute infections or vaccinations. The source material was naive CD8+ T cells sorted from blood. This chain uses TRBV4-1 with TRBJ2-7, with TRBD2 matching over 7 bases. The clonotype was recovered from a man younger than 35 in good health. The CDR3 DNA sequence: TGCGCCAGCAGCCTACGTCACGGGGGGAGCTCCTACGAGCAGTACTTC. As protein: CASSLRHGGSSYEQYF.